Presented here are 24 T cell receptor beta chains from one specimen sequenced in a study of read filtering for tumor transcriptome and immune sequencing. Molecular barcoded adaptors covering alpha/delta and beta/gamma chains were used on approximately 400 ng RNA. TCRdb processed the reads anew with MiXCR; each CDR3 protein has one entry. Counted here are about 62,000 distinct CDR3 sequences, approximately 19% occurring once; the ten biggest clones make up approximately 11%. The sample consisted of a population of CD138-negative cells sorted from bone marrow. These TCRs come from a donor aged 40 or over with multiple myeloma.

This clonotype has a count of ten or more. The V and J genes are TRBV28 and TRBJ1-4; D is possibly TRBD1 (5 bases). The length of the CDR3 is 17 residues. V gave up 5 bases and J gave up 10 bases, with 26 bases separating them. Germline V gives CDR1 MDHEN, CDR2 SYDVKM. In nucleotides, the CDR3 is TGTGCCAGCAGTGAAACAGGTATTTCGGGACGGAGAGCAAAACTGTTTTTT. Protein sequence: CASSETGISGRRAKLFF.

Points on this clonotype: This may be a read error: a much more frequent sequence differs by one nucleotide. The chain joins TRBV14 to TRBJ1-2; D is uncertain. CDR3 length: 14 residues. CDR1 and CDR2 from the germline V gene are SGHDN and FVKESK. Trimming removed 1 base at V and 5 bases at J, with 11 bases between. This CDR3 is CASSQAGTPYGYTF. In DNA form, the CDR3 reads TGTGCCAGCAGCCAAGCGGGAACACCTTATGGCTACACCTTC.

As for this clonotype: This sequence may be a read error, since a much larger clone differs from it by one base. V gene TRBV29-1 combines with J gene TRBJ2-3; 8 nucleotides line up with TRBD1. This CDR3 is 13 amino acids long. Per germline, CDR1 SQVTM and CDR2 ANQGSEA. CDR3 loop: CSVGLTGADAQYF. The CDR3 DNA reads as TGCAGCGTTGGACTGACAGGGGCAGATGCGCAGTATTTT.

This clonotype was found many times. The V gene is TRBV20-1, the J gene TRBJ2-7, with 8 positions matching TRBD2. Per the germline V gene, CDR1 is DFQATT and CDR2 is SNEGSKA (reference sequence). The ends lost 6 bases at V and 1 base at J; junction bases unmatched: 11. The CDR3 totals 15 residues. The chain's CDR3 is CSALGIPSGSYEQYF. The CDR3 DNA is TGCAGTGCACTAGGTATACCTAGCGGGTCCTACGAGCAGTACTTC.

Many counts were recorded for this clonotype. The CDR3 DNA is TGTGCCAGCAGCAACAGGGTTGACGAGCAGTACTTC. Translated, it gives CASSNRVDEQYF. The V gene is TRBV27, the J gene TRBJ2-7; the D gene is possibly TRBD1 (6 bases). This CDR3 has 12 amino acids. CDR1 is MNHEY and CDR2 is SMNVEV in the germline V gene (reference sequence). The ends were cut back, 6 bases at V and 5 bases at J, with 11 bases in the middle.

In this sample, this clonotype turned up many times. This chain links TRBV2 with TRBJ2-7; 12 positions agree with TRBD2. The germline V gene encodes CDR1 SNHLY and CDR2 FYNNEI. The length of the CDR3 is 16 residues. V shed 6 bases and J 3 bases; nucleotides not matched to a gene: 9. The CDR3 region has the DNA TGTGCCAGCAGATATTCCCGGACTAGCGGGATCTACGAGCAGTACTTC. This encodes CASRYSRTSGIYEQYF.

This clonotype was observed many times. The chain couples TRBV20-1 to TRBJ2-5, with D perhaps TRBD1 (6 bases). This CDR3 has 12 residues. CDR1 is DFQATT, CDR2 SNEGSKA, per germline (reference sequence). The V gene lost 8 bases and the J gene lost 0 bases, with 10 bases spanning the gap. CDR3 amino acids: CSPRQDQETQYF. CDR3 DNA sequence: TGCAGTCCAAGACAGGACCAAGAGACCCAGTACTTC.

The chain combines TRBV20-1 with TRBJ2-7; D might be TRBD1 or TRBD2, each matching 5 bases. V lost 6 bases to trimming and J lost 3 bases, with 18 bases between them. Germline CDR1 DFQATT, CDR2 SNEGSKA (reference sequence). This CDR3 comprises 14 residues. The CDR3 DNA sequence: TGCAGTGCGACGCCTGACGGGACGGGCTACGAGCAGTACTTC. This encodes CSATPDGTGYEQYF.

The count of this clonotype is one. This may come from a read error, since a much larger clone is one base off. The chain employs TRBV7-9 and TRBJ2-1; TRBD2 matches at 8 bases. The CDR3 contains 13 residues. CDR1 and CDR2 (germline): SEHNR, FQNEAQ (reference sequence). The DNA of the CDR3 is TGTGCCAGCAGCTGGTTAGCGGGGTTAGATCAGTTGTTC. The encoded protein is CASSWLAGLDQLF.

This clonotype was detected many times. The chain uses TRBV15 and TRBJ2-5; D tentatively reads TRBD1 or TRBD2 (5 bases each). Germline V lookup: CDR1 LNHNV, CDR2 YYDKDF (reference sequence). V lost 3 bases to trimming and J lost 0 bases, with 11 bases between them. This CDR3 comprises 15 residues. The CDR3, as DNA: TGTGCCACCAGCAGCCGGGACGTGTACCAAGAGACCCAGTACTTC. Protein sequence: CATSSRDVYQETQYF.

This chain connects TRBV19 to TRBJ1-2; possible D gene TRBD1, 6 bases. Germline V gene sequence: CDR1 LNHDA, CDR2 SQIVND (reference sequence). The V end lost 3 bases, the J end lost 4 bases, and 15 bases lay between the germline ends. This CDR3 has 15 residues. In DNA, the CDR3 is TGTGCCAGTAGTATGTCATCAGGGGTCCCCTATGGCTACACCTTC. Amino acid sequence: CASSMSSGVPYGYTF.

This clonotype came up many times. The chain links TRBV29-1 to TRBJ2-1; 8 nucleotides agree with TRBD2. The V gene's germline CDR1 is SQVTM and CDR2 ANQGSEA. The CDR3 sequence is 17 residues long. V lost 2 bases, J lost 0 bases, and 9 bases stayed unmatched. The chain's CDR3 is CSVEWLAGTSSYNEQFF. The DNA for the CDR3 is TGCAGCGTTGAATGGTTAGCGGGAACGAGCTCCTACAATGAGCAGTTCTTC.

This clonotype was seen ten or more times. The V and J genes are TRBV20-1 and TRBJ2-3; D is unresolved. Per the germline V gene, CDR1 is DFQATT and CDR2 is SNEGSKA (reference sequence). V was clipped by 2 bases and J by 2 bases, with 5 bases between them. This CDR3 is built from 12 residues. Here the CDR3 DNA reads TGCAGTGCTAGACTTTACACAGATACGCAGTATTTT. Translation: CSARLYTDTQYF.

For this clonotype: A read error may be the cause here, since a much bigger clone is one base away. This rearrangement joins TRBV9 to TRBJ1-2; D is unclear. Per the germline V gene, CDR1 is SGDLS and CDR2 is YYNGEE. V lost 4 bases, J lost 4 bases, and 14 bases lay in between. The CDR3 is 14 amino acids. For the CDR3, the DNA is TGTGCCAGCAGCCCTGGTACGCCTAGCTATGGCTACACCTTC. Its protein is CASSPGTPSYGYTF.

This clonotype was counted at least ten times. The V gene is TRBV7-9, the J gene TRBJ1-1; 7 nucleotides line up with TRBD1. Germline CDR1 and CDR2: SEHNR and FQNEAQ (reference sequence). CDR3 length equals 14 residues. V dropped 5 bases and J dropped 11; count of bases not matched to a gene: 14. Written as DNA, the CDR3 is TGTGCCAGCAGCCCCCAAATCGACAGGGTCTCTGCTTTCTTT. Protein product: CASSPQIDRVSAFF.

This clonotype was seen ten or more times. The J gene is TRBJ2-1, the V gene TRBV7-3; possibly TRBD2 for D (6 bases). V was shortened by 1 base and J by 2 bases, with 9 bases between the two germline ends. Germline-derived CDR1 and CDR2 are SGHTA and FQGTGA. The CDR3 covers 15 residues. CDR3 coding DNA: TGTGCCAGCAGCTTAAGGGGGGACCCCTACAATGAGCAGTTCTTC. Translation gives CASSLRGDPYNEQFF.

This clonotype occurred many times. The gene calls are TRBV7-8 and TRBJ2-1; 7 nucleotides line up with TRBD2. J lost 5 bases, V lost 5 bases, and 18 bases had no gene match. This CDR3 spans 18 amino acids. Germline-derived CDR1 and CDR2 are SGHVS and FQNEAQ. CDR3 residues: CASSRLGARAGPDNEQFF. The CDR3 DNA follows: TGTGCCAGCAGCCGCCTCGGGGCTAGAGCGGGACCAGACAATGAGCAGTTCTTC.

As concerns this clonotype: A single base separates this from a much larger clone, so it may be a read error. This chain connects TRBV9 to TRBJ2-2; D ambiguous. The CDR3 runs 12 residues. CDR1 and CDR2 from the germline V gene are SGDLS and YYNGEE. CDR3 coding DNA: TGTGCCTGCAGCGTAGGTGCCGGGGAGCTGTTTTTT. Translating gives CACSVGAGELFF.

Details on this clonotype: The final CDR3 position lacks the conserved phenylalanine or tryptophan, pointing to a likely read error. The chain uses TRBV7-8 and TRBJ2-6; D may be TRBD1 (5 bases). The length of the CDR3 is 15 residues. Germline assignment: CDR1 SGHVS and CDR2 FQNEAQ. Trimming took off 1 base at V and 3 bases at J, with 7 bases between the two ends. CDR3 residues: CASSLETVGANVLTS. The CDR3 nucleotides are TGTGCCAGCAGCTTAGAGACAGTTGGGGCCAACGTCCTGACTTCC.

This clonotype was recorded at least ten times. The chain carries TRBV27 and TRBJ2-1, with 12 bases aligning to TRBD2. The junction had 12 bases not matched to a gene; V was cut back by 5 bases and J by 4 bases. In germline, CDR1 is MNHEY, CDR2 SMNVEV (reference sequence). CDR3 length: 18 amino acids. In DNA, the CDR3 is TGTGCCAGCAGTCCCGAGGCGCCTCTAGCGGGAGGGTACAATGAGCAGTTCTTC. Its translation: CASSPEAPLAGGYNEQFF.

In its sample, this clonotype was seen many times. The chain carries TRBV20-1 and TRBJ2-3; 8 bases map to TRBD2. The V gene end was trimmed by 4 bases and the J gene end by 12 bases; junction bases not matched to a gene: 9. Germline loops: CDR1 DFQATT, CDR2 SNEGSKA (reference sequence). There are 12 residues in the CDR3. CDR3 region: CSATSGGGAQYF. The CDR3 nucleotides are TGCAGTGCTACCTCGGGGGGGGGGGCCCAGTATTTT.

This clonotype is termed medium-sized. This chain links TRBV10-3 with TRBJ2-1, with 9 bases matching TRBD1. The ends lost 0 bases at V and 0 bases at J; junction bases unmatched: 15. This CDR3 region has 21 residues. Germline V CDR1 and CDR2: ENHRY, SYGVKD. Here the CDR3 reads CAISESGRQGGRSNSYNEQFF. The DNA of the CDR3 is TGTGCCATCAGTGAGTCTGGGAGACAGGGGGGAAGATCCAACTCCTACAATGAGCAGTTCTTC.

Concerning this clonotype itself: This could be a read error, since a much larger clone is one nucleotide away. Here the CDR3 omits its conserved ending phenylalanine or tryptophan, so a read error is the likely source. The V gene is TRBV5-4, the J gene TRBJ2-2; unclear D gene. This CDR3 spans 12 amino acids. Germline V gene sequence: CDR1 SGHNT, CDR2 YYREEE (reference sequence). Trimming stripped 2 bases from V and 6 bases from J, with 5 bases between. CDR3: CASSFRPGELFL. The DNA for the CDR3 is TGTGCCAGCAGCTTTAGACCCGGGGAGCTGTTTCTT.

This clonotype was recorded many times. The chain has TRBV7-2 and TRBJ2-3; perhaps TRBD2 as D (7 bases). The germline gives CDR1 SGHTA, CDR2 FQGNSA. The V end was cut by 1 base, the J end by 3 bases, with 14 bases between. The CDR3 sequence is 16 residues long. The CDR3 sequence: CASSLDPRGGTDTQYF. The CDR3 nucleotides read TGTGCCAGCAGCTTAGATCCGAGGGGGGGAACAGATACGCAGTATTTT.